Sequencing of this T cell receptor (beta chain) was carried out in a study of beta chain features in type 1 diabetes. The study reverse transcribed the entire isolated RNA, so it sequenced expressed TCRB transcripts. Sequenced naive, central memory and regulatory T cell samples produced an average of approximately 3.5 million reads. Some clones are missing from TCRdb's copy, which holds only in-frame ones; the method was immunoSEQ multiplex PCR. The sample records some 220,000 clones, roughly 10% being singletons. This clone occurred a few times. The antigen is not known. Staining for CD45RO/CCR7/CD25/CD127/CD95/CD27 allowed sorting of CD4+ naive, central memory, regulatory and stem cell-like memory cells. Study outcomes and limitations: Type 1 diabetes patients showed fewer insertions and more deletions at VDJ junctions. Moderately but significantly shorter TCRB CDR3s were found in Type 1 diabetes patients in all four CD4+ subsets.

The V gene lost 2 bases and the J gene lost 9 bases, with 12 bases spanning the gap. The CDR3 spans 13 residues. The V gene's germline CDR1 is MNHEY and CDR2 SVGAGI. This sequence originates from a man younger than 35 in good health. The chain uses TRBV6-5 and TRBJ2-3; D unclear. Sequencing used central memory CD4+ T cells from blood. The CDR3 spells CASSYPGSRTQYF. CDR3 bases: TGTGCCAGCAGTTACCCGGGTTCCAGGACGCAGTATTTT.